This TCR beta chain came from a study of cytomegalovirus exposure and HLA in healthy donors. The CDR3 has 14 amino acids. Germline values: CDR1 MNHEY, CDR2 SVGAGI. With 6 bases clipped from V and 5 bases from J, the junction kept 3 bases outside the gene matches. Regarding donors, all were healthy bone marrow donors. Study observations and caveats: Follow-up analysis later connected one missense variant in DCLRE1C with trimming of TCR beta V- and J-genes. Reported findings show TCR beta sequences accurately forecast HLA-A and HLA-B alleles in most subjects. There were approximately 150 TCR beta chains listed as cytomegalovirus-associated.

Concerning this clone: Its antigen is unknown.

A multiplex PCR was run with 60 Vbeta primers and 13 Jbeta primers. Sequencing used immunoSEQ multiplex PCR; TCRdb keeps in-frame clones, though not all of them. Here the sample spans approximately 170,000 clones, around 72% being singletons. The chain combines TRBV6-5 with TRBJ1-5; 11 positions match TRBD1. The receptor was derived from a man aged 50-59 years in good health and CMV-seronegative. Sequencing was done on a sample of PBMCs. The CDR3 DNA reads TGTGCCAGCAGCCGGGACAGGGGGGATCAGCCCCAGCATTTT. Translation: CASSRDRGDQPQHF.